Reported below is one TCR beta chain. This CDR3 has 12 amino acids. Deletions cut 5 bases from V and 4 bases from J, with 9 bases between. Germline assignment: CDR1 SNHLY and CDR2 FYNNEI. The data were obtained in a study of T cell changes during pregnancy in multiple sclerosis. TCRdb keeps only in-frame clones here, not all; method: immunoSEQ multiplex PCR. The table has roughly 45,000 clones, roughly 90% seen once; the top ten hold approximately 5%. The chain combines TRBV2 with TRBJ2-7; tentative D call: TRBD2 (5 bases). The clonotype was recovered from a female donor in good health, enrolled as a control in a pregnancy study. The starting material was peripheral blood, obtained in the second trimester of pregnancy. The CDR3 DNA is TGTGCCAGCAGTTCCCCGGGGTACGAGCAGTACTTC. This encodes CASSSPGYEQYF. Full variable domain (rest looked up from reference TRBV2 and TRBJ2-7): EPEVTQTPSHQVTQMGQEVILRCVPISNHLYFYWYRQILGQKVEFLVSFYNNEISEKSEIFDDQFSVERPDGSNFTLKIRSTKLEDSAMYFCASSSPGYEQYFGPGTRLTVT.